This passage covers 9 T cell receptor beta chains from one sample sequenced in a study of control samples from healthy donors and cancer patients. TCRdb's table, derived via immunoSEQ multiplex PCR, lists solely in-frame clones and lacks some. There are 150,000 to 200,000 clones in the sample; approximately 96% occur only once, and over 6.5% lies in the top ten. Sequenced: blood. These receptors were taken from a middle-aged woman in good health.

The rearrangement uses TRBV4-2 and TRBJ2-1, with 14 nucleotides matching TRBD2. Trimming took 2 bases from V and 7 from J; bases not matched to a gene: 7. Germline CDR1 reads LGHNA; CDR2 reads YNFKEQ. This CDR3 region has 17 residues. The CDR3: CASSQLPRTSGGNEQFF. CDR3 in DNA: TGTGCCAGCAGCCAACTGCCGCGGACTAGCGGGGGGAATGAGCAGTTCTTC.

J is TRBJ2-3 and V is TRBV28; 11 bases align to TRBD2. Looked up from germline, CDR1 is MDHEN and CDR2 is SYDVKM. V shed 5 bases, J shed 5 bases, and the junction held 9 bases outside the gene matches. CDR3 size: 16 residues. The CDR3 protein is CASSTWTSGLEDTQYF. CDR3 nucleotide sequence: TGTGCCAGCAGTACGTGGACTAGCGGGTTGGAAGATACGCAGTATTTT.

This clone was recorded only once. The chain joins TRBV7-2 to TRBJ1-1, with D perhaps TRBD1 (6 bases). CDR3 length equals 16 residues. CDR1 SGHTA and CDR2 FQGNSA come from the germline V gene. Trimming left V 1 base short and J 1 base short, with 13 bases between. CDR3 in amino acids: CASSLVWGAANTEAFF. DNA of the CDR3: TGTGCCAGCAGCTTAGTATGGGGGGCCGCGAACACTGAAGCTTTCTTT.

The chain carries TRBV19 and TRBJ1-4; 10 bases align to TRBD1. V shed 7 bases and J 5 bases; nucleotides not matched to a gene: 7. Germline V gene lookup returns CDR1 LNHDA and CDR2 SQIVND (reference sequence). This CDR3 spans 15 amino acids. The CDR3 loop reads CASNEDRGANEKLFF. The CDR3 bases are TGTGCCAGTAACGAGGACAGGGGGGCAAATGAAAAACTGTTTTTT.

The chain uses TRBV5-1 and TRBJ2-1; D tentatively reads TRBD1 or TRBD2 (5 bases each). The CDR3 loop spans 15 amino acids. CDR1 is SGHRS and CDR2 is YFSETQ in the germline V gene. Trimming removed 0 bases at V and 3 bases at J, with 10 bases between. Written as DNA, the CDR3 is TGCGCCAGCAGCTTGGATTCTGGGGGCTACAATGAGCAGTTCTTC. Its translation is CASSLDSGGYNEQFF.

V and J are TRBV18 and TRBJ1-5; no clear D. Between the trimmed V and J ends, which lost 2 bases and 5 bases, there was a span of 7 bases. Germline V gene sequence: CDR1 KGHSH, CDR2 LQKENI. CDR3 size: 13 residues. The CDR3 region is CASSPEWDQPQHF. As DNA, the CDR3 is TGTGCCAGCTCACCAGAGTGGGATCAGCCCCAGCATTTT.

The V gene is TRBV3-1 (or the pseudogene TRBV3-2), the J gene TRBJ2-7; D unresolved. The CDR3 runs to 14 residues. Germline loops: CDR1 LGHDT, CDR2 YNNKEL (reference sequence). V lost 1 base and J 6 bases, leaving 13 bases between the germline ends. The CDR3: CASSQGSESGEQYF. CDR3 nucleotide sequence: TGTGCCAGCAGCCAAGGCTCCGAATCTGGCGAGCAGTACTTC.

In this sample, this clone turned up once. At one of its ends the junction is not consistent with the germline gene, which may arise from a read error. Other DNA sequences in the sample encode the same CDR3. The rearrangement joins TRBV18 to TRBJ1-1; TRBD1 agrees at 7 bases. Germline CDR1 and CDR2: KGHSH and LQKENI. This CDR3 contains 13 residues. The CDR3 region has the DNA TGTGCCAGCTCGCCACAGGGGAATACTGAAGCTTTCTTT. It yields the protein CASSPQGNTEAFF.

V is TRBV27 and J is TRBJ1-2; no definite D call. The V end lost 1 base, the J end lost 2 bases, and 11 bases lay between the germline ends. Germline V gives CDR1 MNHEY, CDR2 SMNVEV (reference sequence). The CDR3 length is 15 residues. For the CDR3, the DNA is TGTGCCAGCAGTTTATGGTCCGCTTCCAACTATGGCTACACCTTC. Its protein is CASSLWSASNYGYTF.